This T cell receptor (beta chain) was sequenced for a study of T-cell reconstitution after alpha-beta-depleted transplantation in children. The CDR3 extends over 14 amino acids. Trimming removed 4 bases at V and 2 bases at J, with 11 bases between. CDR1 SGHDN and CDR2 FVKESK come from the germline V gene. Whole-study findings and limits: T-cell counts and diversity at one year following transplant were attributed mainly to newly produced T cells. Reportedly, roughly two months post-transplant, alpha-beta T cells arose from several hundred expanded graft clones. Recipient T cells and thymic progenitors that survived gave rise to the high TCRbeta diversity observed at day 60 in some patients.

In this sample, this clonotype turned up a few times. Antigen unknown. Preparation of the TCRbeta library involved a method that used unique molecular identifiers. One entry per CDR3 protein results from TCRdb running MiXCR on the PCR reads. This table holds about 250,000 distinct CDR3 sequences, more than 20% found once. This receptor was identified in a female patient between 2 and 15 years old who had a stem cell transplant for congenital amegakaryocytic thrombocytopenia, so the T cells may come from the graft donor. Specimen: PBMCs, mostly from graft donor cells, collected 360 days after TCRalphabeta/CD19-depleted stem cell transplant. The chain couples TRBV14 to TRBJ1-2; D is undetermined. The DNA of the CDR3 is TGTGCCAGCAGCCTGGGATGGGGAAACTATGGCTACACCTTC. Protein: CASSLGWGNYGYTF.